One sample yielded the 5 T cell receptor beta chains listed below, sequenced in a study of CD8 T cells in ankylosing spondylitis. Overall study results and limits: The study identified a TCR beta motif of roughly eight highly homologous variants that appeared characteristic of ankylosing spondylitis blood.

For these receptors, no antigen is known. Via MiXCR, TCRdb re-called the 5' RACE reads, giving one row per CDR3 protein. The sample holds about 390,000 distinct CDR3 sequences, about a fifth seen once. Sequenced: blood, either unsorted or a sorted T cell fraction (not recorded which). Every receptor here comes from a male donor with ankylosing spondylitis.

This chain uses TRBV7-2 with TRBJ1-6; a possible D gene is TRBD1 (5 bases). Trimming took 8 bases from V and 12 from J, leaving 14 bases between them. Germline V gene sequence: CDR1 SGHTA, CDR2 FQGNSA. The CDR3 loop spans 12 amino acids. CDR3: CASGPFDRPLHF. CDR3 nucleotides: TGTGCCAGCGGACCTTTCGACAGACCCCTCCACTTT.

This clonotype was counted ten times or more. The rearrangement uses TRBV7-9 and TRBJ2-1, with D tentatively TRBD1 or TRBD2 (5 bases each). Germline CDR1 SEHNR, CDR2 FQNEAQ (reference sequence). This CDR3 has 15 residues. The V end was cut by 3 bases, the J end by 8 bases, with 17 bases between. For the CDR3, the DNA is TGTGCCAGCAGCTTTGACTACGGGAAGGGACATGAGCAGTTCTTC. It encodes CASSFDYGKGHEQFF.

V usage is TRBV3-1 and J usage is TRBJ1-1; maybe TRBD1 (6 bases). The CDR3 extends over 15 amino acids. Trimming cost V 6 bases and J 1 base, with 15 bases left between them. Germline V gene sequence: CDR1 LGHDT, CDR2 YNNKEL (reference sequence). The DNA for the CDR3 is TGTGCCAGCAGGGGTTTTGGGGGCCGGAACACTGAAGCTTTCTTT. Protein: CASRGFGGRNTEAFF.

The V gene is TRBV11-3, the J gene TRBJ1-1; D remains ambiguous. Between the trimmed V and J ends, which lost 10 bases and 1 base, there was a span of 7 bases. This CDR3 region has 11 residues. Germline assignment: CDR1 SGHNT and CDR2 YENEEA. The CDR3 DNA reads as TGTGCCACTCGGGGGAACACTGAAGCTTTCTTT. This gives the protein CATRGNTEAFF.

The CDR3 nucleotides are TGTGCCAGCTCACCGGCCCAAGCCACTGAAGCTTTCTTT. It codes for CASSPAQATEAFF. The chain carries TRBV18 and TRBJ1-1, with unresolved D. CDR3 size: 13 residues. Germline-derived CDR1 and CDR2 are KGHSH and LQKENI. V was shortened by 3 bases and J by 4 bases, with 9 bases between the two germline ends.